One sample yielded the 12 T cell receptor beta chains listed below, sequenced in a study of T and B cells in COVID-19 patients. TRB was amplified from around 250-500 ng of blood genomic DNA. BIOMED2 TRB-A/B primer pools were used in multiplex TRB PCR. TCRdb analysed the multiplex PCR reads with MiXCR anew, one entry per CDR3 protein. This table holds 20,000 or so distinct CDR3 sequences, roughly 36% found once. Sequenced input: blood. Receptor source: a human donor with active COVID-19.

This clonotype was seen only a few times. The chain links TRBV7-9 to TRBJ2-5; D remains unclear. Germline V gene lookup returns CDR1 SEHNR and CDR2 FQNEAQ (reference sequence). The CDR3 has 12 amino acids. Trimming left V 1 base short and J 4 bases short, with 4 bases between. The CDR3 DNA reads TGTGCCAGCAGCTTAGTAGGAGAGACCCAGTACTTC. Translated, it gives CASSLVGETQYF.

J is TRBJ2-5 and V is TRBV7-2; 8 bases fit TRBD1. J gave up 4 bases and V 5 bases, and 9 bases lay outside the gene matches. The CDR3 length is 15 residues. Germline CDR1 reads SGHTA; CDR2 reads FQGNSA. The CDR3 protein is CASSGMTGVGETQYF. CDR3 bases: TGTGCCAGCAGCGGAATGACAGGGGTGGGAGAGACCCAGTACTTC.

This clonotype was detected many times. The gene calls are TRBV12-3 or TRBV12-4 and TRBJ2-3; no clear D gene. Trimming pared 5 bases from V and 2 bases from J, leaving 5 bases between. The CDR3 has 12 residues. The CDR3 reads CASSPYTDTQYF. CDR3 nucleotide sequence: TGTGCCAGCAGTCCTTACACAGATACGCAGTATTTT.

V is TRBV7-2 and J is TRBJ2-2, with TRBD1 matching over 11 bases. This CDR3 contains 16 residues. CDR1 SGHTA and CDR2 FQGNSA come from the germline V gene. Trimming at V came to 5 bases and at J to 3 bases, leaving 5 bases not matched to a gene. The CDR3 sequence: CASSTRTGGDTGELFF. The CDR3 region has the DNA TGTGCCAGCAGCACCCGGACAGGGGGCGACACCGGGGAGCTGTTTTTT.

Relative to its sample, this clonotype is medium-sized (0.01 to 0.1%). The rearrangement uses TRBV29-1 and TRBJ1-2; unclear D gene. CDR3 length: 12 amino acids. The V end lost 6 bases, the J end lost 3 bases, and 11 bases lay between the germline ends. Germline CDR1 is SQVTM and CDR2 is ANQGSEA. The DNA for the CDR3 is TGCAGCGTGGAGACCGCCGACTATGGCTACACCTTC. Encoded protein: CSVETADYGYTF. Together with reference TRBV29-1 and TRBJ1-2, the CDR3 gives the full variable domain: SAVISQKPSRDICQRGTSLTIQCQVDSQVTMMFWYRQQPGQSLTLIATANQGSEATYESGFVIDKFPISRPNLTFSTLTVSNMSPEDSSIYLCSVETADYGYTFGSGTRLTVV.

Here the CDR3 DNA reads TGCGCCAGCACCATTGGCGGGGGGGCCAATGAGCAGTTCTTC. As protein: CASTIGGGANEQFF. The V gene is TRBV5-1, the J gene TRBJ2-1; 9 positions agree with TRBD2. The CDR3 extends over 14 amino acids. Germline CDR1 SGHRS, CDR2 YFSETQ. V shed 6 bases, J shed 6 bases, and the junction held 7 bases outside the gene matches.

Judged by abundance, this clonotype is medium-sized (0.01 to 0.1%). The J gene is TRBJ2-2, the V gene TRBV29-1; 10 nucleotides agree with TRBD1. CDR1 is SQVTM, CDR2 ANQGSEA, per germline. Losses at the gene ends were 7 bases for V and 7 bases for J; bases not matched to a gene: 9. The CDR3 sequence is 14 residues long. The CDR3 sequence is CSAPGQGMGGELFF. In DNA, the CDR3 is TGCAGCGCCCCGGGACAGGGGATGGGCGGGGAGCTGTTTTTT.

The rearrangement joins TRBV6-1 to TRBJ2-4; TRBD1 agrees at 9 bases. Germline CDR1 and CDR2: MNHNS and SASEGT. V dropped 4 bases and J dropped 0; count of bases not matched to a gene: 7. The CDR3 covers 17 residues. CDR3 region: CASSAGRQGVAKNIQYF. The CDR3 coding sequence is TGTGCCAGCAGTGCGGGCAGACAGGGGGTAGCCAAAAACATTCAGTACTTC.

This clonotype appeared a few times. The V gene is TRBV19, the J gene TRBJ1-1, with 8 bases fitting TRBD1. Per germline, CDR1 LNHDA and CDR2 SQIVND (reference sequence). The CDR3 is 17 amino acids. The V gene end was trimmed by 0 bases and the J gene end by 1 base; junction bases not matched to a gene: 7. CDR3 in DNA: TGTGCCAGTAGTATAGATGTGACAGGGGTGGCGAACACTGAAGCTTTCTTT. Residues: CASSIDVTGVANTEAFF.

The V call is TRBV14, the J call TRBJ1-2; maybe TRBD1 (6 bases). The CDR3 totals 14 residues. The V end lost 0 bases, the J end lost 4 bases, and 9 bases lay between the germline ends. CDR1 is SGHDN, CDR2 FVKESK, per germline. CDR3 loop: CASSQDSDSYGYTF. The CDR3 nucleotides are TGTGCCAGCAGCCAAGATTCGGACAGCTATGGCTACACCTTC.

The chain combines TRBV19 with TRBJ1-5; D perhaps matches TRBD1 (5 bases). V shed 3 bases and J shed 1 base, with 13 bases lying between them. Germline V gene sequence: CDR1 LNHDA, CDR2 SQIVND (reference sequence). This CDR3 is 16 amino acids long. The CDR3 coding sequence is TGTGCCAGTAGTATCCTCCCCGGGGACAGCAATCAGCCCCAGCATTTT. Protein: CASSILPGDSNQPQHF.

This clonotype was seen a handful of times. The chain recombines TRBV7-2 with TRBJ2-5; 7 positions match TRBD1. The germline CDR1 and CDR2 sequences are SGHTA and FQGNSA. The CDR3 covers 14 residues. Trimming removed 4 bases from V and 5 bases from J; junction bases left unmatched: 7. CDR3 nucleotides: TGTGCCAGCAGCTACACAGGGGTTGGGGAGACCCAGTACTTC. Protein product: CASSYTGVGETQYF.